This TCR beta chain is drawn from a study of T cells in Graves' hyperthyroidism and ophthalmopathy. The TCR beta CDR3 regions underwent amplification using RNA transcripts as the source. Carried out on the TCR CDR3, a first-round RT-PCR used the HTBI primer set. Using its own MiXCR run on the multiplex PCR reads, TCRdb lists one record per CDR3 protein. The sample includes about half a million distinct CDR3 sequences, just under 20% of them seen just once. The CDR3 has 14 residues. The germline V gene encodes CDR1 LNHDA and CDR2 SQIVND (reference sequence). The V gene end was trimmed by 5 bases and the J gene end by 6 bases; junction bases not matched to a gene: 6.

The chain is built from TRBV19 and TRBJ1-5; 8 nucleotides align to TRBD1. This sequence originates from a man aged 40-55 years with Graves' ophthalmopathy. Sequencing was carried out using blood. The CDR3 nucleotides read TGTGCCAGTAGTCGCAGGGGGCACGGTCAGCCCCAGCATTTT. Translating gives CASSRRGHGQPQHF.